The 3 T cell receptor beta chains in this list originate from one sample, sequenced in a study of T cell changes during pregnancy in multiple sclerosis. Generated by immunoSEQ multiplex PCR, the TCRdb table keeps only in-frame clones and is missing some. The sample consists of approximately 40,000 clones, roughly 95% of them appearing once. The input for sequencing was peripheral blood, taken in the second trimester of pregnancy. These receptors all stem from a female donor with multiple sclerosis, enrolled in a pregnancy study.

The chain is built from TRBV5-1 and TRBJ2-1; a weak D match, TRBD2 (6 bases). The germline V and J ends were trimmed by 4 bases and 4 bases, with 9 bases remaining between them. Germline V lookup: CDR1 SGHRS, CDR2 YFSETQ. This CDR3 comprises 13 residues. CDR3 nucleotides: TGCGCCAGCAGCACGGGAGCTTACAATGAGCAGTTCTTC. Translation: CASSTGAYNEQFF.

The rearrangement joins TRBV23-1 to TRBJ1-3; no definite D call. TRBV23-1 is assigned to the ORF class and has an uncertain function. V lost 0 bases to trimming and J lost 9 bases, with 18 bases between them. CDR3 length equals 16 residues. Here the CDR3 DNA reads TGCGCCAGCAGTCAATCGGTGCGGGAAAGACGGAGCACCATATATTTT. Protein sequence: CASSQSVRERRSTIYF.

This clone has only one observation. The chain joins TRBV9 to TRBJ2-1, with TRBD2 matching over 12 bases. The germline gives CDR1 SGDLS, CDR2 YYNGEE. This CDR3 is built from 15 residues. With 4 bases clipped from V and 8 bases from J, the junction kept 7 bases outside the gene matches. The DNA of the CDR3 is TGTGCCAGCAGCCCCTGGACTAGCGGGATGGATGAGCAGTTCTTC. Translation gives CASSPWTSGMDEQFF.